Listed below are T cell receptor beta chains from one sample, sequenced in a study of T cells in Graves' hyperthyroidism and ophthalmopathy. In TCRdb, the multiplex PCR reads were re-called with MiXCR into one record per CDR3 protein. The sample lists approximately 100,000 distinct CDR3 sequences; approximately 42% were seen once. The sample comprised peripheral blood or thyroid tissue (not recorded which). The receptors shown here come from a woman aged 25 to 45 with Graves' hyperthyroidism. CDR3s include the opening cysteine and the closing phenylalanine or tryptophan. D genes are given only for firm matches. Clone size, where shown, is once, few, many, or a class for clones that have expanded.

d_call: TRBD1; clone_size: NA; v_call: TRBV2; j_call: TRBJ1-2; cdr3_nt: TGTGCCAGCAGTGAGACAGGCTTTGGGACAGCTAACTATGGCTACACCTTC; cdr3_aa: CASSETGFGTANYGYTF
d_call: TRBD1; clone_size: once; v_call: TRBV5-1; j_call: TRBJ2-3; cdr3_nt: TGCGCCAGCAGCCTGGACAGGGGAAAAGATACGCAGTATTTT; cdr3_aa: CASSLDRGKDTQYF
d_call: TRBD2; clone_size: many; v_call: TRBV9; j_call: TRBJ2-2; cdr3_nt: TGTGCCAGCAGCGTCGGTGGCGGGAGAAACACCGGGGAGCTGTTTTTT; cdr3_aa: CASSVGGGRNTGELFF
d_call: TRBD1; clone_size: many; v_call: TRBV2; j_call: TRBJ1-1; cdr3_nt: TGTGCCAGCGTCTTAGATGGACAGGAGGGGACTGAAGCTTTCTTT; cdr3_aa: CASVLDGQEGTEAFF
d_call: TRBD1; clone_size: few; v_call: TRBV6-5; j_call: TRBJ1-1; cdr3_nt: TGTGCCATCAGTTTATCTTCAGGGGGTGCTGAAGCTTTCTTT; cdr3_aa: CAISLSSGGAEAFF
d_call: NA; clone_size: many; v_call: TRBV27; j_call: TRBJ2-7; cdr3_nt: TGTGCCAGCAGTCCGCAGAGGAGCTCCTACGAGCAGTACTTC; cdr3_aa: CASSPQRSSYEQYF
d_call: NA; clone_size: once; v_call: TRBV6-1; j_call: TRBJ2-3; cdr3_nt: TGTGCCAGCAGCGTTGGGAACTCAGATACGCAGTATTTT; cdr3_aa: CASSVGNSDTQYF
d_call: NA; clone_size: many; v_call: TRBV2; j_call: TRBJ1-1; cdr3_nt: TGTGCCAGGACTATGACGGCGACAGTAAACACTGAAGCTTTCTTT; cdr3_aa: CARTMTATVNTEAFF
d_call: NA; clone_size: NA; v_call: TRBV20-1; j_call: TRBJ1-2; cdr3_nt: TGCAGGACCGGGACCTATGGCTACACCTTC; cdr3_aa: CRTGTYGYTF
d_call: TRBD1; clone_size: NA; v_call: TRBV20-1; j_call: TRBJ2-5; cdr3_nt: TGCAGTGCGTGGGACAGGGGTGGGCAAGAGGCCCAGTACTTC; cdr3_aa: CSAWDRGGQEAQYF
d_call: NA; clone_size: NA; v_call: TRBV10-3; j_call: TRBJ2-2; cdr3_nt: TGTGCCATCAGTGAGTCCCGGAACACCGGGGAGTTTTTTTTT; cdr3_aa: CAISESRNTGEFFF
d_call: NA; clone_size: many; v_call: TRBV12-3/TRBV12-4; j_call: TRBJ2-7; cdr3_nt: TGTGCCAGCAGTTTCTGGCAGGGTCGCGACGAGCAGTACTTC; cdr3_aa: CASSFWQGRDEQYF
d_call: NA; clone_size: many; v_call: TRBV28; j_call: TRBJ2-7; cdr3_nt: TGTGCCAGCAGTGGACTGGAGGGCGAGCAGTACTTC; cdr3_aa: CASSGLEGEQYF
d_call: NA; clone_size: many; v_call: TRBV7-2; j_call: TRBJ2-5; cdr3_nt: TGTGCCAGCAGCTTAGCTCGGGGGAAAGAGACCCAGTACTTC; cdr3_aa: CASSLARGKETQYF
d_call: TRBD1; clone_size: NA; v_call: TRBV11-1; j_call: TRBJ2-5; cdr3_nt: TGTGCCAGCAGCCGAACCGGGACAGAAGAGACCCAGTACTTC; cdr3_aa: CASSRTGTEETQYF
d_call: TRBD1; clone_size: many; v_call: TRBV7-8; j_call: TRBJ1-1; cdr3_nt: TGTGCCAGCAGCTTCCTTAGACAGGGAGGAGAATCGGCTTTCTTT; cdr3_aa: CASSFLRQGGESAFF
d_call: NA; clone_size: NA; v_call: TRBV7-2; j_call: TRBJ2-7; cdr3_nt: TGTGCCAGCAGCTTAGAGAGGGCGGGGATCTACGAGCAGTACTTC; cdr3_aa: CASSLERAGIYEQYF
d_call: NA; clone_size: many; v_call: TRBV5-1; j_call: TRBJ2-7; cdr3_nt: TGCGCCAGCAGCTTGGCGCAGGGGGGGACCTACGAGCAGTACTTC; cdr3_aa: CASSLAQGGTYEQYF
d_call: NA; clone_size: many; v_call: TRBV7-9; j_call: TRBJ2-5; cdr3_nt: TGTGCCAGCAGCTTAGCGCTTTCGGGGACCCAGTACTTC; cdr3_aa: CASSLALSGTQYF
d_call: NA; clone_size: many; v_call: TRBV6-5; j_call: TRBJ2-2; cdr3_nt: TGTGCCAGCAGTTACGTACTATTCAGTACCGGGGAGCTGTTTTTT; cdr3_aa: CASSYVLFSTGELFF
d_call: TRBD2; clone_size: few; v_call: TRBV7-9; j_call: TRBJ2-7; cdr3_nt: TGTGCCAGCAGCCAGACTAGCGGAGGCTCCTACGAGCAGTACTTC; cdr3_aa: CASSQTSGGSYEQYF
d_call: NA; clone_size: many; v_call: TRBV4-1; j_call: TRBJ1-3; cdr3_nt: TGCGCCAGCAGCCAAGGCGACACAGGGTCTGGAAACACCATATATTTT; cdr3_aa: CASSQGDTGSGNTIYF
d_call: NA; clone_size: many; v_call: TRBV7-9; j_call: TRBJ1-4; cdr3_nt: TGTGCCAGCAGCTGGGATGAAAAACTGTTTTTT; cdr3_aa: CASSWDEKLFF
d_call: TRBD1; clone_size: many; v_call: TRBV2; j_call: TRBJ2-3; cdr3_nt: TGTGCCAGCACCACAGGGGGCTCCTACACAGATACGCAGTATTTT; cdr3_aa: CASTTGGSYTDTQYF
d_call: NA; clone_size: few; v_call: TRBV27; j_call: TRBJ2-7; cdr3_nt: TGTGCCAGCAGTTTACATTTGCGGGACCCCTACGAGCAGTACTTC; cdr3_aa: CASSLHLRDPYEQYF
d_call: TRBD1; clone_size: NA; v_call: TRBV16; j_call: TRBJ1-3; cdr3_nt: TGTGCCAGCAGCCGCGGACAGGGTGGAAACACCAAATATTTT; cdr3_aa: CASSRGQGGNTKYF
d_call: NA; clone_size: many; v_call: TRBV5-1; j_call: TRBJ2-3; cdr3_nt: TGCGCCAGCAGCACCACAGATACGCAGTATTTT; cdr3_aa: CASSTTDTQYF
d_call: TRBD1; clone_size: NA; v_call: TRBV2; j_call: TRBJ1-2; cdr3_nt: TGTGCCAGTCGACAGGGGAATGGCTACACCTTC; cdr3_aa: CASRQGNGYTF
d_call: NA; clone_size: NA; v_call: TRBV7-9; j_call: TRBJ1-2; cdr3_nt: TGTGCCAGCAGCTCCCCAGTTGGGGGATATCTCTACACCTTC; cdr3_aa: CASSSPVGGYLYTF
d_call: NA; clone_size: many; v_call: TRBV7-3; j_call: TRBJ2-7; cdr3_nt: TGTGCCAGCTCCAAATATCCCGACATTCGAGTTTACGAGCAGTACTTC; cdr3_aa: CASSKYPDIRVYEQYF
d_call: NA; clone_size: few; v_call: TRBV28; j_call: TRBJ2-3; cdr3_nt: TGTGCCAGCAGTTTATTGCAGGGGACAGATACGCAGTATTTT; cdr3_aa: CASSLLQGTDTQYF
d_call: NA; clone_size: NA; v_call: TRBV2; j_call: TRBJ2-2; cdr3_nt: TGTGCCAGCAGTGATCGAGGGACGGTAACCGGGGAGCTGTTTTTT; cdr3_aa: CASSDRGTVTGELFF
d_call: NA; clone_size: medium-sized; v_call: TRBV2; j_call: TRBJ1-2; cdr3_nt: TGTGCCAGTGGACAGAACTATGGCTACACCTTC; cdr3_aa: CASGQNYGYTF
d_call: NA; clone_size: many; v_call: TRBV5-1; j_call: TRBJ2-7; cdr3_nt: TGCGCCAGCAGCTTGGAACCCCTTCTAGCGACCTTCTACGAGCAGTACTTC; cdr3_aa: CASSLEPLLATFYEQYF
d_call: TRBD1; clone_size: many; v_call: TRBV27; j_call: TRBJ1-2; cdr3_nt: TGTGCCAGCAGTACAACGGACAGGGGACATGGCTACACCTTC; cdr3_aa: CASSTTDRGHGYTF
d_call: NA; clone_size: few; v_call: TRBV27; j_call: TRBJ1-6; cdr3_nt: TGTGCCAGCAGCCTACAGCCCCCCGGGGGGGATTCACCCCTCCACTTT; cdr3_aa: CASSLQPPGGDSPLHF
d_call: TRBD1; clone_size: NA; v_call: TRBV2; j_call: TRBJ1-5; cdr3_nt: TGTGCCAGCAGCTCACCGGGACAGGGGAGCAATCAGCCCCAGCATTTT; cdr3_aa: CASSSPGQGSNQPQHF
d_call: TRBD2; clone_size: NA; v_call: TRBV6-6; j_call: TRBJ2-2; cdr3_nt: TGTGCCAGCAGTTACCAATCGACTAGCGGGTTTAACACCGGGGAGCTGTTTTTT; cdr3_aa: CASSYQSTSGFNTGELFF
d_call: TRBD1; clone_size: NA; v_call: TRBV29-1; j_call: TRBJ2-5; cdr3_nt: TGCAGCGTATTGGGGACAGGGGGCTTGGGGACCCAGTACTTC; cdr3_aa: CSVLGTGGLGTQYF
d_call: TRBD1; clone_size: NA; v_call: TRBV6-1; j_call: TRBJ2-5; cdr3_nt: TGTGCCAGCAGGGACAGGGGGGAGACCCAGTACTTC; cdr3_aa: CASRDRGETQYF
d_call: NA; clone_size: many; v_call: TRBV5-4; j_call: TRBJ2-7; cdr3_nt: TGTGCCAGCAGCTTTGACGGGATCTACGAGCAGTACTTC; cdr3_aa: CASSFDGIYEQYF
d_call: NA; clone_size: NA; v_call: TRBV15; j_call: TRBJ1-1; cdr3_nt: TGTGCCACCAGCAGAGATCACGCCGGGACTGAAGCTCTCTTT; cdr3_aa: CATSRDHAGTEALF
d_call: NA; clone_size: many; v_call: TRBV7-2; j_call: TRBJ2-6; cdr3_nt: TGTGCCAGCAGCCTACACCCGAGGGGCTCTGGGGCCAACGTCCTGACTTTC; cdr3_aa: CASSLHPRGSGANVLTF
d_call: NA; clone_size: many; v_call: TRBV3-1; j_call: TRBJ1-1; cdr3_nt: TGTGCCAGCAGCAGCAGAAACACTGAAGCTTTCTTT; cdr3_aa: CASSSRNTEAFF
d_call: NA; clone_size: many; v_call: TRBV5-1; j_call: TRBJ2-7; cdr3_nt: TGCGCCAGCAGCTTGACTAGTCTCCACGAGCAGTACTTC; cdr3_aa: CASSLTSLHEQYF
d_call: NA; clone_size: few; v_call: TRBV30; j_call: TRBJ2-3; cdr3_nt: TGTGCCTGGAGTGTATTAGAGCTCTCGGATACGCAGTATTTT; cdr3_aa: CAWSVLELSDTQYF
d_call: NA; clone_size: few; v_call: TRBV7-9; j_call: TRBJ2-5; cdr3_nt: TGTGCCAGCAGCTCCCCCGACGATCAAGAGACCCAGTACTTC; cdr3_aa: CASSSPDDQETQYF
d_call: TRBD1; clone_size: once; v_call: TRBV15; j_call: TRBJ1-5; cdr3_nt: TGTGCCACCAGCCTCCCGAACGAAGCCGGGACAGGGAGCAATCAGCCCCAGCATTTT; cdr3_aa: CATSLPNEAGTGSNQPQHF
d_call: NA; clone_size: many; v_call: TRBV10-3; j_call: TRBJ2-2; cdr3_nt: TGTGCCATCAGTGAATGGGGCACGAACACCGGGGAGCTGTTTTTT; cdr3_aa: CAISEWGTNTGELFF
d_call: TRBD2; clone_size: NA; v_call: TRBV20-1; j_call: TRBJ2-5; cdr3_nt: TGCAGTGCTTCGGGGGGGGGCGGACTCAAGCAGCCCCAGTACTTC; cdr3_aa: CSASGGGGLKQPQYF
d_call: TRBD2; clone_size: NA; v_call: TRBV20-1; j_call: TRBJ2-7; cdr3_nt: TGCAGTGCTACCCTAGCGGCTAGCGGCTACGAGCAGTACTTC; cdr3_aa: CSATLAASGYEQYF
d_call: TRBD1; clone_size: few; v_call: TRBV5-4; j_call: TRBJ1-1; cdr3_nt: TGTGCCAGCAGCTTGGCGGGACAGGGGAACACTGAAGCTTTCTTT; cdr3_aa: CASSLAGQGNTEAFF